These T cell receptor beta chains were read from a single sample in a study of tumor T cells in aggressive B-cell lymphoma. Assay used: immunoSEQ multiplex PCR; TCRdb lists only in-frame clones, some missing. The table includes around 2,300 clones, 82% detected once. The sequenced sample consisted of tumor tissue. Source of these receptors: an adult with diffuse large B cell lymphoma. Each CDR3 is given with its conserved first and last residue. D genes are given only for firm matches. Size tells how often a clone was seen (once, few, many) or the class of an expanded clone, and some rows leave it out.

>NA|13|NA|TRBJ2-5|TRBV11-2
CASSFRAGETQYF
TGTGCCAGCAGCTTCCGGGCGGGGGAGACCCAGTACTTC
>NA|15|NA|TRBJ2-1|TRBV6-1
CASSAFQRSYNEQFF
TGTGCCAGCAGTGCATTCCAGAGGTCCTACAATGAGCAGTTCTTC
>NA|14|few|TRBJ2-5|TRBV5-1
CASSLSPGRETQYF
TGCGCCAGCAGCTTGAGTCCAGGGAGGGAGACCCAGTACTTC
>TRBD1|16|NA|TRBJ2-4|TRBV7-9
CASSLGTGTVDNIQYF
TGTGCCAGCAGCTTAGGAACAGGGACAGTGGATAACATTCAGTACTTC
>TRBD1|11|once|TRBJ2-1|TRBV7-8
CAQGEDNEQFF
TGTGCCCAGGGGGAAGACAATGAGCAGTTCTTC
>NA|16|NA|TRBJ2-3|TRBV9
CASSIRFGVDTDTQYF
TGTGCCAGCAGCATTCGGTTTGGAGTGGACACAGATACGCAGTATTTT
>TRBD2|16|NA|TRBJ2-1|TRBV4-1
CASSPSGGTSGRFRFF
TGCGCCAGCAGCCCAAGTGGGGGGACTAGCGGGAGGTTTCGGTTCTTC
>NA|17|NA|TRBJ2-7|TRBV2
CASSEAHRASSSYEQYF
TGTGCCAGCAGTGAAGCGCACAGGGCCTCTAGCTCCTACGAGCAGTACTTC
>TRBD1|14|NA|TRBJ1-1|TRBV19
CASLRTGINTEAFF
TGTGCCAGTCTTCGGACAGGGATAAACACTGAAGCTTTCTTT
>NA|11|NA|TRBJ1-2|TRBV21-1
CASSQSYGYTF
TGTGCCAGCTCTCAGTCCTATGGCTACACCTTC
>TRBD1|14|once|TRBJ1-1|TRBV7-6
CASSGDRGNTEAFF
TGTGCCAGCAGCGGGGACAGGGGGAACACTGAAGCTTTCTTT
>NA|14|NA|TRBJ1-1|TRBV27
CASSQGLLNTEAFF
TGTGCCAGCAGTCAGGGGTTGCTGAACACTGAAGCTTTCTTT
>TRBD1|16|NA|TRBJ2-2|TRBV19
CASSVTGTGVRGELFF
TGTGCCAGTAGTGTCACCGGGACAGGGGTGAGGGGGGAGCTGTTTTTT
>NA|13|NA|TRBJ1-5|TRBV28
CASSLTLGGAPHF
TGTGCCAGCAGTTTAACGCTTGGGGGGGCCCCCCATTTT
>NA|12|NA|TRBJ2-7|TRBV25-1
CASSAQGYEQYF
TGTGCCAGCAGTGCCCAGGGATACGAGCAGTACTTC
>NA|15|NA|TRBJ2-1|TRBV11-2
CASSLVKLGGNEQFF
TGTGCCAGCAGCTTAGTTAAGCTAGGGGGCAATGAGCAGTTCTTC
>NA|11|NA|TRBJ2-7|TRBV25-1
CASGPSYEQYF
TGTGCCAGCGGGCCCTCCTACGAGCAGTACTTC
>TRBD2|15|NA|TRBJ2-2|TRBV9
CASSVASGSTGELFF
TGTGCCAGCAGCGTAGCTAGCGGGAGCACCGGGGAGCTGTTTTTT